One T cell receptor beta chain is described in this entry. Its antigen is still unknown. Per-base qualities were not stored, and no clone one base away is much larger. The CDR3 has 16 amino acids, counting the end cysteine and phenylalanine. Of all the DNA, just the CDR3 is kept, 48 bases in frame from base 1. Per the germline V gene, SGHAT is the CDR1 and FQNNGV is the CDR2. Trimming accounts for 1 base at V and 5 bases at J, while the number of junction bases matched to no gene is 5. TCRbeta CDR3 regions were amplified from genomic DNA by means of the immunoSEQ Assay, a bias-controlled multiplex PCR. In the paper's pipeline: The number of nucleated cells in each sample was estimated by amplification of reference gene primers within the assay. To quantify the absolute abundance of each unique TCRbeta CDR3 rearrangement, sequence reads were collapsed and filtered. For each sample, productive Simpson clonality was calculated by taking the square root of Simpson's diversity index across productive rearrangements. As stored in TCRdb, this immuneACCESS dataset retains in-frame rearrangements with V and J assigned. A fraction of the clones does not appear; measured against another copy, unresolved V genes explain less than half of the discrepancy, and the remainder lacks a known reason. D and trimming were read from the DNA, whereas the V and J calls and clone size are those reported in that table. In all, the sample holds tens of thousands of clones, and just over 85% of those were seen once. Jointly, the top ten make up around 27% of the sample.

The data are from a study of blood T cell repertoires in COVID-19 (dated by TCRdb to about 2020). Looking at the study overall: Samples covering the acute and convalescent phases of COVID-19 were provided by collaborators in the United States, Italy and Spain. The sample metadata nearly always contained a de-identified subject ID, COVID-19 status, age in years and sex. Samples came from the ongoing ImmuneRACE study (first 160 participants) plus 1,254 subjects from 6 global collaborators. Where available, HLA class I and class II types were taken from metadata supplied by the sample provider and were not determined by assay-based typing. The repertoires were released in a freely available public database intended as a resource for research on the immune response to SARS-CoV-2. The material from the prospective study consisted of cDNA or gDNA derived from T cells, B-cell-depleted T cells, or PBMCs. Deeply sampled blood TCRbeta repertoires from subjects exposed to, actively infected with, or recovered from COVID-19 were included in the dataset. Beyond this particular receptor, the publication reports: How much clinical and demographic metadata was included differed by source and by participant, and the metadata was provided uncurated.

Collaborating institutions collected whole blood in K2EDTA tubes following their own protocols. For TCRbeta analysis, collaborators shipped samples in one of three forms: frozen whole blood, isolated PBMCs, or DNA extracted from either of those sample types. The receptor was derived from a human donor in a cohort sampled during active COVID-19. The chain joins TRBV11-2 to TRBJ2-2; 9 junctional bases match TRBD1. Sequencing was carried out using peripheral blood. This receptor has the CDR3 CASSLGGQGMTGELFF. The sequenced DNA: TGTGCCAGCAGCTTAGGGGGACAGGGTATGACCGGGGAGCTGTTTTTT.